The rows below give T cell receptor beta chains drawn from one sample of a study of CD4+ T cells in melanoma. The table came from immunoSEQ multiplex PCR; TCRdb's copy has only in-frame clones and leaves some out. The repertoire holds some 150,000 clones, approximately 91% seen once, with 1.5% in the top ten. These receptors were obtained from a human donor with melanoma. CDR3s include the opening cysteine and the closing phenylalanine or tryptophan. The D gene is left open where the match is weak. Some rows mark clone size as missing; the rest say once, few, many or name a class of expanded clone.

abundance: -
v_gene: TRBV4-1
d_gene: -
j_gene: TRBJ2-3
CDR3aa: CASSHVADTQYF

abundance: -
v_gene: TRBV7-9
d_gene: TRBD2
j_gene: TRBJ2-7
CDR3aa: CASSPTSGGTEQYF

abundance: -
v_gene: TRBV5-6
d_gene: TRBD1
j_gene: TRBJ1-3
CDR3aa: CASSPLTGSGNTIYF

abundance: -
v_gene: TRBV5-1
d_gene: -
j_gene: TRBJ2-5
CDR3aa: CANSAPHGETQYF

abundance: -
v_gene: TRBV19
d_gene: TRBD2
j_gene: TRBJ2-1
CDR3aa: CASSTGSLAGGGNEQFF

abundance: -
v_gene: TRBV5-1
d_gene: -
j_gene: TRBJ1-1
CDR3aa: CASSSSRGNTEAFF

abundance: -
v_gene: TRBV11-2
d_gene: TRBD1
j_gene: TRBJ1-2
CDR3aa: CASHPSVGQAQYGYTF

abundance: -
v_gene: TRBV2
d_gene: -
j_gene: TRBJ1-2
CDR3aa: CASRSDSYGYTF

abundance: few
v_gene: TRBV6-5
d_gene: TRBD2
j_gene: TRBJ2-7
CDR3aa: CATCSSGGRNEQYF

abundance: -
v_gene: TRBV19
d_gene: -
j_gene: TRBJ1-5
CDR3aa: CASSTGYGSQHF

abundance: -
v_gene: TRBV21-1
d_gene: -
j_gene: TRBJ2-1
CDR3aa: CASSTRDRHYNEQFF

abundance: -
v_gene: TRBV2
d_gene: -
j_gene: TRBJ2-1
CDR3aa: CASSEMLYKHNEQFF

abundance: -
v_gene: TRBV6-1
d_gene: -
j_gene: TRBJ2-6
CDR3aa: CASSVQFSGANVLTF

abundance: -
v_gene: TRBV7-8
d_gene: TRBD1
j_gene: TRBJ1-1
CDR3aa: CASSLRAGQIIEAFF

abundance: -
v_gene: TRBV5-8
d_gene: -
j_gene: TRBJ2-2
CDR3aa: CASTPLPGTTGELFF

abundance: -
v_gene: TRBV6-5
d_gene: -
j_gene: TRBJ2-3
CDR3aa: CATRSRGDTQYF

abundance: -
v_gene: TRBV16
d_gene: -
j_gene: TRBJ1-1
CDR3aa: CASSQVGRGDTEAFF

abundance: -
v_gene: TRBV6-4
d_gene: -
j_gene: TRBJ1-1
CDR3aa: CASSSNWNTEAFF

abundance: -
v_gene: TRBV4-1
d_gene: -
j_gene: TRBJ2-3
CDR3aa: CASSQAPSRGYKDTQYF

abundance: -
v_gene: TRBV5-6
d_gene: -
j_gene: TRBJ1-5
CDR3aa: CASSLARGQPQHF

abundance: -
v_gene: TRBV6-1
d_gene: -
j_gene: TRBJ1-5
CDR3aa: CASMVQGNQPQHF

abundance: -
v_gene: TRBV19
d_gene: -
j_gene: TRBJ1-4
CDR3aa: CASADHRKGEKLFF

abundance: -
v_gene: TRBV6-6
d_gene: -
j_gene: TRBJ2-7
CDR3aa: CASSTLGEQYF

abundance: -
v_gene: TRBV9
d_gene: TRBD2
j_gene: TRBJ2-3
CDR3aa: CASSEGLAGGQSTQYF

abundance: -
v_gene: TRBV5-4
d_gene: -
j_gene: TRBJ1-2
CDR3aa: CASSLRGFNYGYTF

abundance: -
v_gene: TRBV5-1
d_gene: -
j_gene: TRBJ1-1
CDR3aa: CASSLGQVEAFF

abundance: -
v_gene: TRBV7-3
d_gene: -
j_gene: TRBJ1-1
CDR3aa: CASSGQLNTEAFF

abundance: -
v_gene: TRBV27
d_gene: TRBD1
j_gene: TRBJ1-4
CDR3aa: CASSAPGQIPF

abundance: -
v_gene: TRBV6-4
d_gene: -
j_gene: TRBJ1-6
CDR3aa: CASSDQAGSPLHF

abundance: -
v_gene: TRBV29-1
d_gene: TRBD2
j_gene: TRBJ2-1
CDR3aa: CSVESPLPSGGYNEQFF

abundance: -
v_gene: TRBV19
d_gene: TRBD2
j_gene: TRBJ2-3
CDR3aa: CASSLGTSGADTQYF

abundance: -
v_gene: TRBV5-4
d_gene: -
j_gene: TRBJ2-7
CDR3aa: CASSSGPGTTRLYEQYF

abundance: -
v_gene: TRBV4-1
d_gene: -
j_gene: TRBJ1-5
CDR3aa: CASSQQENQPQHF

abundance: -
v_gene: TRBV5-1
d_gene: -
j_gene: TRBJ2-5
CDR3aa: CASRSTGFGETQYF

abundance: -
v_gene: TRBV5-1
d_gene: -
j_gene: TRBJ2-1
CDR3aa: CASSGPEMNEQFF

abundance: once
v_gene: TRBV9
d_gene: TRBD1
j_gene: TRBJ2-2
CDR3aa: CASGREDRGSTGELFF

abundance: -
v_gene: TRBV9
d_gene: TRBD2
j_gene: TRBJ2-3
CDR3aa: CASSVDGGSTDTQYF

abundance: -
v_gene: TRBV6-5
d_gene: TRBD2
j_gene: TRBJ2-3
CDR3aa: CASRRTSGRTDTQYF

abundance: -
v_gene: TRBV9
d_gene: -
j_gene: TRBJ2-3
CDR3aa: CASSVTRGTGTDTQYF